This T cell receptor beta chain was sequenced for a study of shared clonotypes between healthy human individuals. The CDR3 loop spans 15 amino acids. V was pared by 3 bases and J by 5 bases, with 7 bases of the junction left unmatched. CDR1 is KGHSY, CDR2 FQNENV, per germline. The protocol was immunoSEQ multiplex PCR, while the TCRdb copy is restricted to in-frame clones and leaves out a portion. Of roughly 2.2 million clones detected, 92% appear once; the ten largest clones hold 0.37%. V gene TRBV16 combines with J gene TRBJ2-7; 10 nucleotides line up with TRBD1. The TCR originated in a young man in good health. Some clones in this sample may be carry-over from other donors' samples. What was sequenced was naive CD4+ T cells from PBMCs. Subset specified: CD45RA+ positively selected. CDR3 sequence reads: CASSHYGDRGNEQYF. The CDR3 DNA sequence: TGTGCCAGCAGCCATTACGGGGACAGGGGCAACGAGCAGTACTTC.